These 3 T cell receptor beta chains were sequenced from one sample in a study of CD8 T cells in ankylosing spondylitis. Their target antigens are unknown. Each CDR3 protein gets one entry after TCRdb re-called the 5' RACE reads with MiXCR. This table holds approximately 400,000 distinct CDR3 sequences, 25% to 30% found once. Whole-study findings and limits: In ankylosing spondylitis blood, a motif of about eight highly homologous TCR beta variants appeared characteristic.

Input material: blood, either unsorted or a sorted T cell fraction (not recorded which). The receptors derive from a male donor with ankylosing spondylitis.

The V call is TRBV6-2 or TRBV6-3, the J call TRBJ2-7; TRBD1 matches 9 bases. Trimming removed 6 bases from V and 6 bases from J; junction bases left unmatched: 6. This CDR3 has 13 residues. Germline V lookup: CDR1 MNHEY, CDR2 SVGEGT. The CDR3 sequence: CASSWDRVTEQYV. The CDR3 DNA is TGTGCCAGCAGCTGGGACAGGGTGACCGAGCAGTACGTC.

The chain recombines TRBV20-1 with TRBJ1-1; D unresolved. Trimming shortened V by 6 bases and J by 0 bases, and 14 bases separated the two germline ends. Per germline, CDR1 DFQATT and CDR2 SNEGSKA (reference sequence). CDR3 length equals 14 residues. The CDR3 spells CSAVGRQMNTEAFF. The DNA of the CDR3 is TGCAGTGCCGTCGGGAGGCAAATGAACACTGAAGCTTTCTTT.

A few counts support this clonotype. The chain links TRBV5-1 to TRBJ2-1; possible D gene TRBD1, 5 bases. The germline CDR1 and CDR2 sequences are SGHRS and YFSETQ. The CDR3 covers 15 residues. V lost 0 bases, J lost 7 bases, and 14 bases lay in between. In DNA, the CDR3 is TGCGCCAGCAGCTTGGCACCCCTAGGGGATAATGAGCAGTTCTTC. The encoded protein is CASSLAPLGDNEQFF.